The next 28 T cell receptor beta chains were all read from a single sample in a study of radiation and T cells in renal cell carcinoma. Time point described: baseline pretreatment blood. Treatment denoted: 15 Gy SBRT to primary tumor, nephrectomy 4 weeks later. Sequencing used immunoSEQ multiplex PCR; TCRdb keeps in-frame clones, though not all of them. There are 150,000 or so clones in the sample; roughly nine tenths occur only once, and approximately 4% lies in the top ten. The specimen was blood, collected from a patient whose treatment included radiotherapy and nephrectomy. Receptors were obtained from a woman between 70 and 85 years old with renal cell carcinoma.

The V and J genes are TRBV6-1 and TRBJ1-2; D gene unclear. The CDR3 has 11 residues. V lost 3 bases, J lost 6 bases, and 5 bases lay in between. Germline assignment: CDR1 MNHNS and CDR2 SASEGT. CDR3 DNA: TGTGCCAGCAGTGACGGTGATGGCTACACCTTC. Translation gives CASSDGDGYTF.

The chain employs TRBV6-1 and TRBJ1-4, with TRBD1 matching 11 bases. V lost 7 bases, J lost 6 bases, and 4 bases stayed unmatched. CDR3 length: 14 residues. CDR1 MNHNS and CDR2 SASEGT come from the germline V gene. The CDR3 is CASTTGQGDEKLFF. The CDR3 coding sequence is TGTGCCAGCACTACGGGACAGGGGGATGAAAAACTGTTTTTT.

V and J are TRBV28 and TRBJ2-7; D remains ambiguous. CDR1 and CDR2 (germline): MDHEN, SYDVKM. With 5 bases removed from V and 5 bases from J, the gap between germline ends came to 16 bases. This CDR3 contains 14 residues. The CDR3 region is CASSPPGPRNEQYF. CDR3 coding DNA: TGTGCCAGCAGTCCGCCCGGACCTAGAAACGAGCAGTACTTC. The full variable domain, rest sourced from reference TRBV28 and TRBJ2-7, is DVKVTQSSRYLVKRTGEKVFLECVQDMDHENMFWYRQDPGLGLRLIYFSYDVKMKEKGDIPEGYSVSREKKERFSLILESASTNQTSMYLCASSPPGPRNEQYFGPGTRLTVT.

The chain has TRBV2 and TRBJ1-2; 10 nucleotides agree with TRBD1. From germline, CDR1 is SNHLY and CDR2 FYNNEI. V was pared by 2 bases and J by 4 bases, with 1 base of the junction left unmatched. The CDR3 is 14 amino acids. CDR3 in amino acids: CASSEWTGGYGYTF. The CDR3 DNA sequence: TGTGCCAGCAGTGAATGGACAGGGGGCTATGGCTACACCTTC.

The rearrangement uses TRBV27 and TRBJ2-1; 13 nucleotides match TRBD2. Germline CDR1 MNHEY, CDR2 SMNVEV (reference sequence). The trim removed 3 bases at V and 6 bases at J, leaving 5 bases unmatched. The CDR3 spans 16 residues. This chain's CDR3 is CASSFLTSGGTNEQFF. CDR3 sequence (DNA): TGTGCCAGCAGTTTCTTGACTAGCGGGGGGACCAATGAGCAGTTCTTC.

The chain employs TRBV10-3 and TRBJ1-2; the D is unclear. The CDR3 length is 15 residues. Trimming removed 8 bases from V and 0 bases from J, with 16 bases in between. Germline-derived CDR1 and CDR2 are ENHRY and SYGVKD. The CDR3 DNA reads TGTGCCATCGCCGACGACGGCATGGCTAACTATGGCTACACCTTC. Encoded protein: CAIADDGMANYGYTF.

The chain joins TRBV7-2 to TRBJ2-4, with 9 bases matching TRBD1. Trimming removed 5 bases from V and 9 bases from J; junction bases left unmatched: 11. The CDR3 is made up of 15 amino acids. The germline CDR1 and CDR2 sequences are SGHTA and FQGNSA. Here the CDR3 reads CASSLSGQGSGIQYF. CDR3 in DNA: TGTGCCAGCAGCCTGTCGGGACAGGGAAGCGGCATTCAGTACTTC.

This clone has more than one count but fewer than ten. The V call is TRBV7-8, the J call TRBJ1-1, with TRBD1 matching 8 bases. Germline assignment: CDR1 SGHVS and CDR2 FQNEAQ. Germline trimming cut 6 bases from V and 6 bases from J; bases unmatched to any gene: 9. The CDR3 contains 14 residues. CDR3 nucleotides: TGTGCCAGCAGTTCGGACAGGGTAGGAGCTGAAGCTTTCTTT. It translates to CASSSDRVGAEAFF.

This sequence joins TRBV5-1 and TRBJ2-3, with D possibly matching TRBD1 (6 bases). CDR3 length: 14 residues. Trimming took off 4 bases at V and 1 base at J, with 10 bases between the two ends. Per germline, CDR1 SGHRS and CDR2 YFSETQ. CDR3 coding DNA: TGCGCCAGCAGCCCGTGGACAGGCACAGATACGCAGTATTTT. It yields the protein CASSPWTGTDTQYF.

The chain combines TRBV30 with TRBJ1-4, with 11 bases lining up with TRBD1. The CDR3 runs 14 residues. Germline-derived CDR1 and CDR2 are GTSNPN and SVGIG (reference sequence). The ends lost 5 bases at V and 7 bases at J; junction bases unmatched: 6. The CDR3 region is CAWGAGTGGEKLFF. The CDR3 DNA follows: TGTGCCTGGGGTGCCGGGACAGGGGGTGAAAAACTGTTTTTT.

This chain links TRBV18 with TRBJ2-2; D is unresolved. The germline gives CDR1 KGHSH, CDR2 LQKENI. This CDR3 has 11 residues. V gave up 4 bases and J gave up 8 bases, with 5 bases separating them. For the CDR3, the DNA is TGTGCCAGCTCACGGAAGGGGGAGCTGTTTTTT. It specifies CASSRKGELFF. Drawing the rest from reference TRBV18 and TRBJ2-2, the complete variable domain is NAGVMQNPRHLVRRRGQEARLRCSPMKGHSHVYWYRQLPEEGLKFMVYLQKENIIDESGMPKERFSAEFPKEGPSILRIQQVVRGDSAAYFCASSRKGELFFGEGSRLTVL.

The chain recombines TRBV7-6 with TRBJ2-2; TRBD2 matches 13 bases. V was clipped by 3 bases and J by 4 bases; unmatched bases: 8. Per germline, CDR1 SGHVS and CDR2 FNYEAQ. The CDR3 covers 18 residues. The CDR3 loop reads CASSFFRLAGGFTGELFF. CDR3 DNA: TGTGCCAGCAGCTTTTTCAGACTAGCGGGGGGTTTCACCGGGGAGCTGTTTTTT.

In its sample, this clone was seen once. The chain carries TRBV4-1 and TRBJ2-5; 9 bases map to TRBD2. The germline V gene encodes CDR1 MGHRA and CDR2 YSYEKL. The CDR3 has 15 amino acids. J lost 1 base, V lost 4 bases, and 4 bases had no gene match. The CDR3 bases are TGCGCCAGCAGCCGCCTAGCGGGGTCCCAAGAGACCCAGTACTTC. It specifies CASSRLAGSQETQYF.

V is TRBV5-6 and J is TRBJ2-7; D is unresolved. The CDR3 contains 13 residues. CDR1 and CDR2 from the germline V gene are SGHDT and YYEEEE. The V end was cut by 0 bases, the J end by 3 bases, with 7 bases between. This CDR3 reads CASSLAVLYEQYF. CDR3 coding DNA: TGTGCCAGCAGCTTGGCCGTACTCTACGAGCAGTACTTC.

The chain carries TRBV6-5 and TRBJ1-3; D unresolved. CDR3 length: 12 amino acids. Per germline, CDR1 MNHEY and CDR2 SVGAGI. Trimming pared 6 bases from V and 4 bases from J, leaving 7 bases between. CDR3 loop: CASSKAGNTIYF. The DNA for the CDR3 is TGTGCCAGCAGCAAGGCAGGAAACACCATATATTTT.

This clone was seen a single time. This rearrangement joins TRBV6-1 to TRBJ2-3; 7 bases map to TRBD2. This CDR3 spans 14 amino acids. Germline V gene lookup returns CDR1 MNHNS and CDR2 SASEGT. V gave up 7 bases and J gave up 7 bases; unmatched junction bases: 11. CDR3 DNA sequence: TGTGCCAGCATCCCAGCGGGGACTGGTTATACGCAGTATTTT. As protein: CASIPAGTGYTQYF.

The chain combines TRBV7-8 with TRBJ2-1; 10 positions match TRBD2. The germline V gene encodes CDR1 SGHVS and CDR2 FQNEAQ. The junction had 5 bases not matched to a gene; V was cut back by 2 bases and J by 4 bases. This CDR3 is built from 16 residues. CDR3 nucleotide sequence: TGTGCCAGCAGCTTATCGGAGCGGGGGGGATACAATGAGCAGTTCTTC. It translates to CASSLSERGGYNEQFF.

The rearrangement joins TRBV11-3 to TRBJ1-1, with unresolved D. The CDR3 loop spans 15 amino acids. Trimming removed 0 bases at V and 5 bases at J, with 13 bases between. Germline V gene data show CDR1 as SGHNT and CDR2 as YENEEA. CDR3 nucleotides: TGTGCCAGCAGCTTAGATCCAGGCGTCCTAACTGAAGCTTTCTTT. Translated: CASSLDPGVLTEAFF.

The rearrangement uses TRBV6-1 and TRBJ1-6, with a tentative D call TRBD1 (5 bases). V was pared by 0 bases and J by 5 bases, with 5 bases between. This CDR3 has 14 residues. Looked up from germline, CDR1 is MNHNS and CDR2 is SASEGT. The CDR3 reads CASSEARDNSPLHF. CDR3 bases: TGTGCCAGCAGTGAAGCCAGGGATAATTCACCCCTCCACTTT.

The chain is built from TRBV19 and TRBJ2-7, with TRBD2 identical over 13 bases. Germline V gene sequence: CDR1 LNHDA, CDR2 SQIVND (reference sequence). This CDR3 is 15 amino acids long. V dropped 4 bases and J dropped 2; count of bases not matched to a gene: 2. The CDR3 loop is CASSTGLAGAYEQYF. Here the CDR3 DNA reads TGTGCCAGTAGTACAGGACTAGCGGGGGCCTACGAGCAGTACTTC. Filled out from reference TRBV19 and TRBJ2-7, the complete variable domain reads DGGITQSPKYLFRKEGQNVTLSCEQNLNHDAMYWYRQDPGQGLRLIYYSQIVNDFQKGDIAEGYSVSREKKESFPLTVTSAQKNPTAFYLCASSTGLAGAYEQYFGPGTRLTVT.

The V gene is TRBV25-1, the J gene TRBJ1-2, with D perhaps matching TRBD1 (6 bases). Trimming took off 2 bases at V and 4 bases at J, with 17 bases between the two ends. Per germline, CDR1 MGHDK and CDR2 SYGVNS. CDR3 length equals 16 residues. The CDR3 coding sequence is TGTGCCAGCAGTGAAAGTACCGGGGGCAGAGGCTATGGCTACACCTTC. Protein product: CASSESTGGRGYGYTF.

In its sample, this clone was seen once. The rearrangement links TRBV28 to TRBJ1-1; no definite D call. CDR3 length: 15 amino acids. Germline V lookup: CDR1 MDHEN, CDR2 SYDVKM. With 3 bases removed from V and 0 bases from J, the gap between germline ends came to 11 bases. The chain's CDR3 is CASSFYRVLNTEAFF. CDR3 DNA: TGTGCCAGCAGTTTCTATCGGGTCCTGAACACTGAAGCTTTCTTT.

The gene calls are TRBV7-2 and TRBJ2-7; no definite D call. The CDR3 consists of 14 residues. Germline V gives CDR1 SGHTA, CDR2 FQGNSA. V lost 4 bases, J lost 0 bases, and 10 bases lay in between. The CDR3 DNA sequence: TGTGCCAGCAGCTCGGGTATTAACTCCTACGAGCAGTACTTC. Translation gives CASSSGINSYEQYF.

The chain has TRBV4-3 and TRBJ2-5; D is undetermined. The V end lost 4 bases, the J end lost 4 bases, and 10 bases lay between the germline ends. The CDR3 runs to 13 residues. Germline V gene sequence: CDR1 LGHNA, CDR2 YSLEER. CDR3 loop: CASSPQKGETQYF. Written as DNA, the CDR3 is TGCGCCAGCAGCCCTCAAAAGGGAGAGACCCAGTACTTC.

This clone was recorded only once. The chain is built from TRBV27 and TRBJ1-1, with a possible D match to TRBD1 (5 bases). V dropped 6 bases and J dropped 1 base, with 15 bases sitting between them. The germline V gene encodes CDR1 MNHEY and CDR2 SMNVEV (reference sequence). This CDR3 contains 15 residues. The CDR3 nucleotides are TGTGCCAGCAGCCCACGGCGGGGGGGGAACACTGAAGCTTTCTTT. Translated, it gives CASSPRRGGNTEAFF.

The chain uses TRBV28 and TRBJ1-1; weak D call: TRBD1 (5 bases). The CDR3 has 15 amino acids. Trimming stripped 8 bases from V and 1 base from J, with 17 bases between. The germline V gene has CDR1 MDHEN and CDR2 SYDVKM. Here the CDR3 reads CASYVTGTANTEAFF. The CDR3 region has the DNA TGTGCCAGCTATGTAACCGGGACGGCGAACACTGAAGCTTTCTTT.

The J gene is TRBJ1-1, the V gene TRBV6-5; 8 bases line up with TRBD1. CDR3 length: 15 residues. V shed 6 bases and J 3 bases; nucleotides not matched to a gene: 9. Germline CDR1 and CDR2: MNHEY and SVGAGI. CDR3 sequence (DNA): TGTGCCAGCAGAGACAGGACAGGGCGGGACACTGAAGCTTTCTTT. This codes for CASRDRTGRDTEAFF.

V usage is TRBV5-6 and J usage is TRBJ1-1, with D tentatively TRBD1 (6 bases). V was clipped by 0 bases and J by 0 bases, with 15 bases between them. This CDR3 has 17 residues. Germline values: CDR1 SGHDT, CDR2 YYEEEE. The chain's CDR3 is CASSLGGYRALNTEAFF. The CDR3 DNA reads TGTGCCAGCAGCTTGGGGGGGTACAGGGCCCTGAACACTGAAGCTTTCTTT.